The 3 T cell receptor beta chains in this list originate from one sample, sequenced in a study of identical twins. In TCRdb, the 5' RACE reads were re-called with MiXCR into one record per CDR3 protein. Of under 250,000 distinct CDR3 sequences in the sample, approximately 7.3% are singletons; the top ten hold under 7%. These data were likewise used in another study, on yellow fever vaccine responses in identical twins.

The sample taken for sequencing was CD8+ T cells sorted from blood. The source is a woman between 18 and 29 years old in good health.

CDR3 sequence reads: CASIRASGTDTQYF. CDR3 bases: TGTGCCAGCATTCGGGCTAGCGGAACAGATACGCAGTATTTT. This rearrangement joins TRBV2 to TRBJ2-3, with TRBD2 identical over 7 bases. The junction had 7 bases not matched to a gene; V was cut back by 7 bases and J by 3 bases. Germline CDR1 reads SNHLY; CDR2 reads FYNNEI. This CDR3 has 14 residues.

This clonotype has just a few counts. The V gene is TRBV7-9, the J gene TRBJ1-2; D gene uncertain. V dropped 2 bases and J dropped 4 bases, with 5 bases sitting between them. CDR3 size: 12 residues. CDR1 SEHNR and CDR2 FQNEAQ come from the germline V gene (reference sequence). The CDR3 loop is CASSLFTYGYTF. The CDR3 DNA reads as TGTGCCAGCAGCTTATTCACCTATGGCTACACCTTC.

This clonotype showed up many times. This rearrangement joins TRBV27 to TRBJ2-1; 7 bases agree with TRBD1. The CDR3 sequence is 15 residues long. The V segment lost 5 bases and the J segment 4 bases; nucleotides outside the gene matches: 8. Looked up from germline, CDR1 is MNHEY and CDR2 is SMNVEV (reference sequence). CDR3 sequence: CASSPGTDLYNEQFF. The CDR3 DNA sequence: TGTGCCAGCAGTCCCGGGACAGACCTTTACAATGAGCAGTTCTTC.